This entry features one TCR beta chain sequence. This sample is drawn from a study of blood T cell repertoires in COVID-19. With 7 bases removed from V and 0 bases from J, the gap between germline ends came to 10 bases. CDR1 is LNHDA and CDR2 is SQIVND in the germline V gene (reference sequence). This CDR3 comprises 14 residues. Libraries were prepared by immunoSEQ multiplex PCR; TCRdb keeps only in-frame clonotypes and omits some of them. The table lists about 150,000 clones, over 65% of them singletons. The sample consisted of peripheral blood. This chain joins TRBV19 and TRBJ1-3; D not certain. This receptor was obtained from a man aged 65 to 79 with acute or convalescent COVID-19. In nucleotides, the CDR3 is TGTGCCAGTACCCTTCGGGTCTCTGGAAACACCATATATTTT. Translated, it gives CASTLRVSGNTIYF.